These 24 T cell receptor beta chains originate from one sample sequenced in a study of spatial heterogeneity in lung cancer. The time point here: sample taken at primary tumor resection. Sequencing covered unsorted whole RNA taken from tumor, nontumor lung or frozen PBMC. TCRdb used MiXCR to reprocess the 5' RACE reads, holding one entry per CDR3 protein. The sample consists of 13,000 to 15,000 distinct CDR3 sequences, around 10% of them appearing once. The sample here was PBMCs, taken at surgery. The origin of the receptors is a male donor with early-stage non-small cell lung cancer.

At least ten counts were recorded for this clonotype. The rearrangement uses TRBV24-1 and TRBJ2-1; 9 bases line up with TRBD1. Unmatched junction bases numbered 5, after V lost 7 bases and J lost 8 bases. Looked up from germline, CDR1 is KGHDR and CDR2 is SFDVKD. This CDR3 has 13 amino acids. CDR3 protein: CATRVTGGDEQFF. The CDR3 DNA sequence: TGTGCCACCAGAGTTACAGGGGGCGATGAGCAGTTCTTC.

This clonotype occurred many times. The gene calls are TRBV20-1 and TRBJ2-3; D ambiguous. The CDR3 runs to 13 residues. Looked up from germline, CDR1 is DFQATT and CDR2 is SNEGSKA (reference sequence). V dropped 1 base and J dropped 6 bases, with 11 bases sitting between them. This CDR3 is CSARVNGPDTQYF. The CDR3 DNA is TGCAGTGCTAGAGTCAATGGCCCCGATACGCAGTATTTT.

This clonotype was detected ten times or more. The J gene is TRBJ1-2, the V gene TRBV5-4; D gene ambiguous. This CDR3 comprises 12 residues. The V gene lost 2 bases and the J gene lost 9 bases, with 11 bases spanning the gap. Germline V lookup: CDR1 SGHNT, CDR2 YYREEE (reference sequence). This chain's CDR3 is CASSLGPRSYTF. CDR3 in DNA: TGTGCCAGCAGCTTAGGACCAAGAAGCTACACCTTC.

By share, this clonotype counts as large (0.1 to 1%). The CDR3 nucleotides are TGTGCCAGCAGCCTGCGGGACACGGCCTTTGTCGCTGAAGCTTTCTTT. Its protein product is CASSLRDTAFVAEAFF. This sequence joins TRBV3-1 and TRBJ1-1; D is perhaps TRBD1 (6 bases). V lost 4 bases to trimming and J lost 6 bases, with 21 bases between them. Germline V gives CDR1 LGHDT, CDR2 YNNKEL (reference sequence). This CDR3 is 16 amino acids long.

The V gene is TRBV28, the J gene TRBJ2-7; 7 bases are shared with TRBD1. Germline V gene data show CDR1 as MDHEN and CDR2 as SYDVKM. The CDR3 has 14 residues. The ends lost 5 bases at V and 2 bases at J; junction bases unmatched: 6. This CDR3 is CASSVLQGTYEQYF. DNA for the CDR3: TGTGCCAGCAGTGTCCTACAGGGGACCTACGAGCAGTACTTC. Looking up the rest from reference TRBV28 and TRBJ2-7 gives the full variable domain: DVKVTQSSRYLVKRTGEKVFLECVQDMDHENMFWYRQDPGLGLRLIYFSYDVKMKEKGDIPEGYSVSREKKERFSLILESASTNQTSMYLCASSVLQGTYEQYFGPGTRLTVT.

In this sample, this clonotype is medium-sized. The V gene is TRBV4-3, the J gene TRBJ2-7; D gene ambiguous. CDR1 and CDR2 from the germline V gene are LGHNA and YSLEER. The V end lost 0 bases, the J end lost 3 bases, and 12 bases lay between the germline ends. The CDR3 is 15 residues long. The CDR3, as DNA: TGCGCCAGCAGCCAAGAAGGTCTCCCGATCTACGAGCAGTACTTC. It yields the protein CASSQEGLPIYEQYF.

This clonotype was counted many times. This chain joins TRBV2 and TRBJ1-4; D is possibly TRBD1 (5 bases). CDR3 length: 12 residues. Germline V CDR1 and CDR2: SNHLY, FYNNEI. The germline V and J ends were trimmed by 8 bases and 8 bases, with 12 bases remaining between them. CDR3 sequence reads: CASGQGGEKLFF. The DNA of the CDR3 is TGTGCCAGCGGGCAGGGTGGAGAAAAACTGTTTTTT.

This clonotype was observed many times. The chain recombines TRBV19 with TRBJ2-3, with D possibly TRBD2 on 5 matching bases. The CDR3 is made up of 15 amino acids. V lost 5 bases and J lost 0, with 12 bases in between. The germline V gene has CDR1 LNHDA and CDR2 SQIVND (reference sequence). The CDR3 DNA sequence: TGTGCCAGTAGTGGCAGGACTGGAAGCACAGATACGCAGTATTTT. As protein: CASSGRTGSTDTQYF.

This clonotype came up many times. The chain couples TRBV28 to TRBJ2-2; the D is unclear. Germline V lookup: CDR1 MDHEN, CDR2 SYDVKM. V dropped 5 bases and J dropped 3 bases, with 7 bases sitting between them. This CDR3 contains 13 residues. The CDR3 loop reads CASSPHDTGELFF. CDR3 coding DNA: TGTGCCAGCAGTCCGCATGACACCGGGGAGCTGTTTTTT.

This clonotype was observed many times. The gene calls are TRBV12-3 or TRBV12-4 and TRBJ2-1, with 11 nucleotides matching TRBD2. The CDR3 contains 15 residues. Trimming cost V 7 bases and J 8 bases; bases outside gene matches: 10. The CDR3: CASTPYSGRAHEQFF. The CDR3 DNA sequence: TGTGCCAGCACCCCTTATAGCGGGAGGGCCCATGAGCAGTTCTTC.

The chain links TRBV7-3 to TRBJ2-3; D is unclear. The germline gives CDR1 SGHTA, CDR2 FQGTGA. CDR3 size: 14 residues. Trimming stripped 2 bases from V and 2 bases from J, with 8 bases between. This CDR3 is CASSLDRYTDTQYF. CDR3 sequence (DNA): TGTGCCAGCAGCTTAGATAGGTACACAGATACGCAGTATTTT.

The CDR3 is CASRGLLGSGRAKSYNEQFF. In DNA, the CDR3 is TGTGCCAGCAGGGGCCTTTTAGGTAGCGGGAGGGCCAAATCCTACAATGAGCAGTTCTTC. The rearrangement links TRBV28 to TRBJ2-1; the match to TRBD2 covers 11 bases. The germline V gene has CDR1 MDHEN and CDR2 SYDVKM. Germline trimming cut 6 bases from V and 1 base from J; bases unmatched to any gene: 17. This CDR3 contains 20 residues.

The sample holds many counts of this clonotype. This chain joins TRBV7-2 and TRBJ1-2; D is ambiguous. This CDR3 has 13 amino acids. The germline V and J ends were trimmed by 6 bases and 4 bases, with 12 bases remaining between them. Germline V gene lookup returns CDR1 SGHTA and CDR2 FQGNSA. CDR3 residues: CASSYLQGYGYTF. The CDR3 bases are TGTGCCAGCAGTTACCTACAAGGCTATGGCTACACCTTC. The full variable domain, completed using reference TRBV7-2 and TRBJ1-2, is GAGVSQSPSNKVTEKGKDVELRCDPISGHTALYWYRQSLGQGLEFLIYFQGNSAPDKSGLPSDRFSAERTGGSVSTLTIQRTQQEDSAVYLCASSYLQGYGYTFGSGTRLTVV.

This clonotype was observed many times. This sequence joins TRBV7-6 and TRBJ2-5, with 11 bases identical to TRBD1. J lost 6 bases, V lost 4 bases, and 4 bases had no gene match. CDR3 length: 14 amino acids. CDR1 and CDR2 from the germline V gene are SGHVS and FNYEAQ. The CDR3 region is CASSSGTGGQTQYF. CDR3 in DNA: TGTGCCAGCAGCTCCGGGACAGGGGGGCAGACCCAGTACTTC.

V gene TRBV6-2 or TRBV6-3 combines with J gene TRBJ2-2; the match to TRBD1 covers 8 bases. V shed 7 bases and J 6 bases; nucleotides not matched to a gene: 7. The CDR3 has 14 amino acids. The germline CDR1 and CDR2 sequences are MNHEY and SVGEGT. CDR3 DNA sequence: TGTGCCAGCAAGTGGACAGGGCTCTCCGGGGAGCTGTTTTTT. This sequence encodes CASKWTGLSGELFF.

At least ten counts were recorded for this clonotype. The chain joins TRBV12-3 or TRBV12-4 to TRBJ2-7; D ambiguous. V lost 6 bases and J lost 7, with 28 bases in between. The CDR3 has 17 residues. The CDR3 nucleotides are TGTGCCAGCAGCCCCGGCCCCCCAAGGACCGCATTGGGGGAGCAGTACTTC. Translating it yields CASSPGPPRTALGEQYF.

V gene TRBV10-3 combines with J gene TRBJ2-3; a weak D match, TRBD2 (5 bases). The V and J ends lost 4 bases and 3 bases respectively, with 11 bases between them. This CDR3 comprises 14 residues. Germline V gene sequence: CDR1 ENHRY, CDR2 SYGVKD. This chain's CDR3 is CAISVGRGTDTQYF. The CDR3, as DNA: TGTGCCATCAGTGTGGGGAGAGGGACAGATACGCAGTATTTT.

In its sample, this clonotype was seen many times. V and J are TRBV10-3 and TRBJ1-5, with TRBD1 as a possible D gene (6 bases). Between the trimmed V and J ends, which lost 3 bases and 11 bases, there was a span of 17 bases. The CDR3 contains 14 residues. CDR1 is ENHRY and CDR2 is SYGVKD in the germline V gene. As DNA, the CDR3 is TGTGCCATCAGTGAAAAAACAGGGTCAGGGACCCAGCATTTT. Translation: CAISEKTGSGTQHF.

V usage is TRBV29-1 and J usage is TRBJ1-1; D call uncertain. The CDR3 covers 13 residues. Germline lookup yields CDR1 SQVTM and CDR2 ANQGSEA. Trimming took 4 bases from V and 5 from J, leaving 14 bases between them. The CDR3 is CSVVDGRWTEAFF. CDR3 DNA: TGCAGCGTTGTCGACGGGAGGTGGACTGAAGCTTTCTTT.

Ten or more counts support this clonotype. This sequence joins TRBV6-6 and TRBJ2-7; 8 bases are a match to TRBD2. The J segment lost 6 bases and the V segment lost 7 bases, leaving 8 bases of the junction unmatched. CDR1 MNHNY and CDR2 SVGAGI come from the germline V gene (reference sequence). This CDR3 contains 13 residues. CDR3 bases: TGTGCCAGCACTCGAGCGGGAGTTAGCGAGCAGTACTTC. It is translated as CASTRAGVSEQYF.

This clonotype showed up many times. This sequence joins TRBV5-6 and TRBJ2-5; D is perhaps TRBD2 (5 bases). The CDR3 has 13 amino acids. V gave up 0 bases and J gave up 5 bases, with 8 bases separating them. CDR1 SGHDT and CDR2 YYEEEE come from the germline V gene. The CDR3 is CASSLDREETQYF. The CDR3 region has the DNA TGTGCCAGCAGCTTGGATAGGGAGGAGACCCAGTACTTC.

This clonotype was detected a few times. The chain has TRBV9 and TRBJ2-5, with 9 bases lining up with TRBD2. CDR3 length: 14 amino acids. V dropped 3 bases and J dropped 4; count of bases not matched to a gene: 4. Germline values: CDR1 SGDLS, CDR2 YYNGEE. The CDR3 reads CASSGSGRRETQYF. The DNA for the CDR3 is TGTGCCAGCAGCGGTAGCGGGAGAAGAGAGACCCAGTACTTC.

The V call is TRBV11-2, the J call TRBJ2-5; TRBD2 might be the D (6 bases). Germline assignment: CDR1 SGHAT and CDR2 FQNNGV. Trimming left V 4 bases short and J 3 bases short, with 15 bases between. CDR3 length: 15 residues. DNA of the CDR3: TGTGCCAGCAGCTCCCAGCAGCGGGCAGAAGAGACCCAGTACTTC. Translation gives CASSSQQRAEETQYF. The full variable domain, in which reference TRBV11-2 and TRBJ2-5 provide the parts outside the CDR3, is EAGVAQSPRYKIIEKRQSVAFWCNPISGHATLYWYQQILGQGPKLLIQFQNNGVVDDSQLPKDRFSAERLKGVDSTLKIQPAKLEDSAVYLCASSSQQRAEETQYFGPGTRLLVL.

The chain uses TRBV9 and TRBJ2-1; D perhaps matches TRBD1 (6 bases). The V end was cut by 4 bases, the J end by 1 base, with 12 bases between. Germline V lookup: CDR1 SGDLS, CDR2 YYNGEE. The CDR3 consists of 15 residues. CDR3 sequence reads: CASSPRRGSYNEQFF. CDR3 DNA: TGTGCCAGCAGCCCCCGAAGGGGGTCCTACAATGAGCAGTTCTTC.